The 3 T cell receptor beta chains below come from one sample, sequenced in a study of PD-1 blockade in classical Hodgkin lymphoma. The data were produced by immunoSEQ multiplex PCR, yet TCRdb's version contains in-frame clones alone and is incomplete. The sample consists of roughly 40,000 clones, about nine tenths of them appearing once. Every single patient, without exception, relapsed after autologous stem cell transplantation, and brentuximab vedotin exposure varied. Material: peripheral blood mononuclear cells (PBMCs), obtained at baseline. The receptor source for this set is a human donor with classical Hodgkin lymphoma.

CDR3 loop: CASSMDRQKLFF. The DNA for the CDR3 is TGTGCCAGTAGTATGGACCGGCAAAAACTGTTTTTT. J is TRBJ1-4 and V is TRBV19, with D unresolved. Between the trimmed V and J ends, which lost 3 bases and 9 bases, there was a span of 8 bases. Germline CDR1 and CDR2: LNHDA and SQIVND (reference sequence). The CDR3 spans 12 residues.

The chain employs TRBV6-6 and TRBJ2-2; a possible D gene is TRBD1 (6 bases). The CDR3 loop spans 13 amino acids. The germline V and J ends were trimmed by 4 bases and 8 bases, with 11 bases remaining between them. The germline V gene has CDR1 MNHNY and CDR2 SVGAGI (reference sequence). CDR3 sequence: CASSFTGSGELFF. CDR3 coding DNA: TGTGCCAGCAGTTTTACAGGGTCAGGGGAGCTGTTTTTT.

The chain recombines TRBV7-8 with TRBJ2-5; 9 bases match TRBD2. Per the germline V gene, CDR1 is SGHVS and CDR2 is FQNEAQ. This CDR3 is 15 amino acids long. CDR3 in amino acids: CALSRVAGAQETQYF. CDR3 DNA: TGTGCTCTAAGTCGGGTAGCGGGGGCCCAAGAGACCCAGTACTTC.